This T cell receptor beta chain emerged from a study of T-cell reconstitution after alpha-beta-depleted transplantation in children (dated by TCRdb to between 2015 and 2016). In terms of the full investigation: T-cell immune reconstitution after TCRalphabeta/CD19-depleted allogeneic hematopoietic cell transplantation in children was quantitatively tracked in the study by means of TCR repertoire profiling.

Relative to germline, V is 6 bases shorter and J is 2 bases shorter, with 16 bases between their ends. The CDR3 spans 14 residues, from the cysteine through the phenylalanine. Just CDR3 DNA is preserved here, 42 bases in frame from base 1. Sequences DFQATT (CDR1) and SNEGSKA (CDR2) are obtained from the germline V gene (reference sequence). The library was produced with PCR. These reads were obtained on an Illumina HiSeq 2500. Molecular barcoding was employed in the preparation of TCR libraries, with unique molecular identifiers being used to normalize TCRbeta repertoire quantification. TCRdb applied fastp at Q25 and MiXCR to the public reads, then kept only in-frame beta chains. Each CDR3 protein appears once, grouped with its most common genes and DNA. Counted in this sample were 350,000 to 450,000 distinct CDR3 sequences; roughly 22% of them appeared once. The top ten clones comprise over 3.5% of the sample.

This clonotype has just a few counts. Its target antigen remains unknown. Per-nucleotide qualities are absent, and no much larger clonotype sits a single base away. This TCR was recovered from a human donor who donated a stem cell graft to a child with acute myeloid leukemia. The chain uses TRBV20-1 and TRBJ1-2, with no reliable assignment of the D segment. The sequencing here drew on PBMCs from the stem cell graft donor, taken from the stem cell graft. The CDR3: CSAPSPQLNYGYTF. The DNA sequence is as follows: TGCAGTGCCCCCAGCCCTCAGTTGAACTATGGCTACACCTTC.